A single sample gave rise to the 31 T cell receptor beta chains below, sequenced in a study of T cell responses to AZD1222 COVID-19 vaccine. Measured with immunoSEQ multiplex PCR; TCRdb has only the in-frame clones, and not every one. Of about 130,000 clones in the sample, 85% to 90% are singletons; the top ten hold 1.5% to 2%. The sequencing here drew on peripheral blood, taken on day 0 of AZD1222 vaccination. The receptors originated from an adult in good health.

This clone was seen a single time. The chain joins TRBV19 to TRBJ1-3; TRBD1 agrees at 7 bases. V trimming: 4 bases; J trimming: 0 bases; junction bases outside the gene matches: 9. CDR1 is LNHDA, CDR2 SQIVND, per germline (reference sequence). The CDR3 length is 17 residues. The chain's CDR3 is CASSTNTGARSGNTIYF. The CDR3, as DNA: TGTGCCAGTAGTACCAATACAGGGGCTCGCTCTGGAAACACCATATATTTT.

The V and J genes are TRBV29-1 and TRBJ1-3; D unclear. The CDR3 length is 14 residues. From germline, CDR1 is SQVTM and CDR2 ANQGSEA. The germline V and J ends were trimmed by 0 bases and 0 bases, with 6 bases remaining between them. The CDR3 region is CSVEDPFSGNTIYF. The CDR3 nucleotides read TGCAGCGTTGAAGACCCGTTCTCTGGAAACACCATATATTTT. The entire variable domain, with the rest obtained from reference TRBV29-1 and TRBJ1-3, is as follows: SAVISQKPSRDICQRGTSLTIQCQVDSQVTMMFWYRQQPGQSLTLIATANQGSEATYESGFVIDKFPISRPNLTFSTLTVSNMSPEDSSIYLCSVEDPFSGNTIYFGEGSWLTVV.

The gene calls are TRBV4-3 and TRBJ1-1; 7 bases are a match to TRBD1. V was pared by 0 bases and J by 0 bases, with 4 bases of the junction left unmatched. The V gene's germline CDR1 is LGHNA and CDR2 YSLEER. The CDR3 sequence is 16 residues long. The CDR3 nucleotides are TGCGCCAGCAGCCAAGATACAGGGGTCTTGAACACTGAAGCTTTCTTT. Protein: CASSQDTGVLNTEAFF.

The J gene is TRBJ1-5, the V gene TRBV12-5; 10 bases map to TRBD1. Germline CDR1 and CDR2: LGHNT and FRNRAP. This CDR3 region has 18 residues. V was pared by 6 bases and J by 0 bases, with 11 bases of the junction left unmatched. CDR3 DNA: TGTGCTAGTGGGTGCCGGGACAGGGGAGGGTATAGCAATCAGCCCCAGCATTTT. Encoded protein: CASGCRDRGGYSNQPQHF.

The rearrangement links TRBV19 to TRBJ2-1; D tentatively reads TRBD1 or TRBD2 (5 bases each). V was shortened by 7 bases and J by 3 bases, with 16 bases between the two germline ends. The length of the CDR3 is 15 residues. Germline CDR1 reads LNHDA; CDR2 reads SQIVND (reference sequence). CDR3 loop: CASTIGTRDYNEQFF. The CDR3 DNA reads TGTGCCAGTACCATAGGGACGAGGGACTACAATGAGCAGTTCTTC.

V and J are TRBV11-3 and TRBJ1-1; D is unclear. The ends were cut back, 4 bases at V and 4 bases at J, with 10 bases in the middle. The CDR3 has 13 residues. The germline V gene encodes CDR1 SGHNT and CDR2 YENEEA. The CDR3 reads CASSSKWGTEAFF. CDR3 bases: TGTGCCAGCAGCTCAAAGTGGGGCACTGAAGCTTTCTTT.

This chain links TRBV5-1 with TRBJ2-7; D not resolved. V was clipped by 0 bases and J by 4 bases, with 11 bases between them. This CDR3 region has 14 residues. Germline V gives CDR1 SGHRS, CDR2 YFSETQ. As DNA, the CDR3 is TGCGCCAGCAGCTTGGTGGCGCAAGATTACGAGCAGTACTTC. Translated, it gives CASSLVAQDYEQYF.

Written as DNA, the CDR3 is TGTGCCAGCAGACGCTCAGCGGGCGGGATTAGTTCCTACGAGCAGTACTTC. Its translation: CASRRSAGGISSYEQYF. V and J are TRBV27 and TRBJ2-7; D might be TRBD2 (6 bases). V dropped 6 bases and J dropped 1 base, with 22 bases sitting between them. The CDR3 has 17 residues. Germline loops: CDR1 MNHEY, CDR2 SMNVEV (reference sequence).

The rearrangement uses TRBV6-1 and TRBJ1-1, with D perhaps TRBD1 (6 bases). The CDR3 has 16 amino acids. V lost 4 bases to trimming and J lost 1 base, with 16 bases between them. Germline CDR1 MNHNS, CDR2 SASEGT. The CDR3, as DNA: TGTGCCAGCAGTGCAGGGGTTGGTATTTCGAACACTGAAGCTTTCTTT. It encodes CASSAGVGISNTEAFF.

This chain links TRBV4-1 with TRBJ1-1; no firm D call. The CDR3 runs 14 residues. The V end lost 0 bases, the J end lost 1 base, and 6 bases lay between the germline ends. CDR1 is MGHRA, CDR2 YSYEKL, per germline. Here the CDR3 DNA reads TGCGCCAGCAGCCAAGAATGGGCGAACACTGAAGCTTTCTTT. It translates to CASSQEWANTEAFF.

The chain joins TRBV5-8 to TRBJ1-1; 7 bases match TRBD1. The CDR3 runs to 17 residues. Germline V lookup: CDR1 SGHTS, CDR2 YDEGEE. V lost 4 bases to trimming and J lost 1 base; unmatched junction nucleotides: 13. CDR3 sequence: CASSRRQGLVPNTEAFF. CDR3 nucleotides: TGTGCCAGCAGCCGCCGACAGGGCCTAGTTCCGAACACTGAAGCTTTCTTT. Full variable domain (rest looked up from reference TRBV5-8 and TRBJ1-1): EAGVTQSPTHLIKTRGQQATLRCSPISGHTSVYWYQQALGLGLQFLLWYDEGEERNRGNFPPRFSGRQFPNYSSELNVNALELEDSALYLCASSRRQGLVPNTEAFFGQGTRLTVV.

V and J are TRBV19 and TRBJ1-1, with D possibly being TRBD1 (6 bases). V was trimmed by 7 bases and J by 5 bases, leaving 14 bases between them. This CDR3 comprises 13 residues. Looked up from germline, CDR1 is LNHDA and CDR2 is SQIVND (reference sequence). The CDR3 spells CASTYGGGTEAFF. The CDR3 nucleotides are TGTGCCAGTACCTATGGAGGGGGAACTGAAGCTTTCTTT.

The chain joins TRBV20-1 to TRBJ1-1, with 8 bases fitting TRBD1. Germline CDR1 is DFQATT and CDR2 is SNEGSKA (reference sequence). The CDR3 loop spans 12 amino acids. Germline trimming cut 3 bases from V and 6 bases from J; bases unmatched to any gene: 3. CDR3 DNA: TGCAGTGCTAGTTACAGGGGGGCTGAAGCTTTCTTT. The encoded protein is CSASYRGAEAFF.

This clone was seen once. This rearrangement joins TRBV28 to TRBJ2-7; TRBD1 is a possible D gene (6 bases). V lost 3 bases and J lost 2, with 17 bases in between. The CDR3 totals 16 residues. Germline V gene sequence: CDR1 MDHEN, CDR2 SYDVKM. CDR3 loop: CASSFPLRGTPYEQYF. CDR3 nucleotide sequence: TGTGCCAGCAGTTTTCCCCTCAGGGGCACACCCTACGAGCAGTACTTC.

Only one count was recorded for this clone. The chain employs TRBV19 and TRBJ1-5; 9 bases line up with TRBD1. CDR3 size: 16 residues. Germline V gives CDR1 LNHDA, CDR2 SQIVND (reference sequence). V trimming: 1 base; J trimming: 4 bases; junction bases outside the gene matches: 5. CDR3 DNA: TGTGCCAGTAGTATAGTAGGGACAGGGCTAAATCAGCCCCAGCATTTT. Amino acid sequence: CASSIVGTGLNQPQHF. The entire variable domain, with the rest obtained from reference TRBV19 and TRBJ1-5, is as follows: DGGITQSPKYLFRKEGQNVTLSCEQNLNHDAMYWYRQDPGQGLRLIYYSQIVNDFQKGDIAEGYSVSREKKESFPLTVTSAQKNPTAFYLCASSIVGTGLNQPQHFGDGTRLSIL.

The gene calls are TRBV12-3 or TRBV12-4 and TRBJ2-7; TRBD2 matches 8 bases. V shed 3 bases, J shed 6 bases, and the junction held 4 bases outside the gene matches. The CDR3 has 13 residues. In DNA, the CDR3 is TGTGCCAGCAGTTTCGGAGGACTAGCCGAGCAGTACTTC. Encoded protein: CASSFGGLAEQYF.

The chain couples TRBV20-1 to TRBJ1-3; D unclear. Germline-derived CDR1 and CDR2 are DFQATT and SNEGSKA (reference sequence). This CDR3 comprises 13 residues. V lost 3 bases, J lost 4 bases, and 10 bases lay in between. In DNA form, the CDR3 reads TGCAGTGCTAGTCTAAGCGCGGGAAACACCATATATTTT. It translates to CSASLSAGNTIYF.

The chain recombines TRBV28 with TRBJ1-5; D call uncertain. Per the germline V gene, CDR1 is MDHEN and CDR2 is SYDVKM. The CDR3 is made up of 14 amino acids. The V end lost 5 bases, the J end lost 3 bases, and 11 bases lay between the germline ends. In DNA form, the CDR3 reads TGTGCCAGCAGTGCCCATTCGGACAATCAGCCCCAGCATTTT. It yields the protein CASSAHSDNQPQHF.

This sequence joins TRBV5-1 and TRBJ2-7, with D maybe TRBD2 (6 bases). V dropped 5 bases and J dropped 4 bases, with 19 bases sitting between them. CDR1 is SGHRS and CDR2 is YFSETQ in the germline V gene. This CDR3 is 15 amino acids long. CDR3 region: CASSLLATSSYEQYF. CDR3 DNA: TGCGCCAGCAGTTTACTAGCTACATCCAGTTACGAGCAGTACTTC.

The rearrangement links TRBV4-2 to TRBJ1-6; D not certain. Trimming removed 0 bases at V and 0 bases at J, with 6 bases between. CDR1 is LGHNA and CDR2 is YNFKEQ in the germline V gene. This CDR3 comprises 16 residues. The CDR3 reads CASSQEASSYNSPLHF. The CDR3, as DNA: TGTGCCAGCAGCCAAGAGGCGAGCTCCTATAATTCACCCCTCCACTTT.

The CDR3 region is CASSEGQGSNQPQHF. The CDR3 nucleotides are TGTGCCAGCAGTGAAGGACAGGGAAGCAATCAGCCCCAGCATTTT. The V gene is TRBV6-1, the J gene TRBJ1-5; the match to TRBD1 covers 7 bases. The CDR3 has 15 residues. Germline CDR1 and CDR2: MNHNS and SASEGT. After removal of 1 base from V and 1 base from J, the junction contained 1 base not matched to a gene.

J is TRBJ1-1 and V is TRBV10-3; 7 bases are a match to TRBD1. Losses at the gene ends were 6 bases for V and 1 base for J; bases not matched to a gene: 11. The germline V gene has CDR1 ENHRY and CDR2 SYGVKD. CDR3 length equals 16 residues. CDR3 amino acids: CAIRTGRKAQNTEAFF. The CDR3 DNA reads TGTGCCATCAGGACAGGGAGGAAGGCGCAGAACACTGAAGCTTTCTTT.

This clone was counted only a few times. The CDR3 spells CASSLVSGRGYTF. The CDR3 DNA reads as TGTGCCAGCAGCTTAGTATCAGGGAGAGGCTACACCTTC. The chain uses TRBV11-1 and TRBJ1-2, with a possible D match to TRBD1 (5 bases). The V gene lost 1 base and the J gene lost 8 bases, with 11 bases spanning the gap. This CDR3 spans 13 amino acids. Germline CDR1 and CDR2: SGHAT and FQDESV (reference sequence).

The chain employs TRBV19 and TRBJ1-2; no clear D. Germline CDR1 LNHDA, CDR2 SQIVND (reference sequence). The CDR3 sequence is 16 residues long. Trimming cost V 0 bases and J 0 bases, with 11 bases left between them. The CDR3 is CASSIDIKIPNYGYTF. The CDR3 DNA reads as TGTGCCAGTAGTATAGATATCAAGATCCCTAACTATGGCTACACCTTC.

The chain is built from TRBV5-1 and TRBJ2-7, with D maybe TRBD2 (5 bases). Germline CDR1 SGHRS, CDR2 YFSETQ. V was shortened by 0 bases and J by 4 bases, with 14 bases between the two germline ends. This CDR3 is 15 amino acids long. This chain's CDR3 is CASSLVGGSWYEQYF. DNA of the CDR3: TGCGCCAGCAGCTTGGTTGGTGGGAGCTGGTACGAGCAGTACTTC.

Only one count was recorded for this clone. This chain connects TRBV27 to TRBJ2-7; 7 bases are a match to TRBD2. CDR3 length equals 14 residues. J gave up 4 bases and V 4 bases, and 7 bases lay outside the gene matches. The germline V gene has CDR1 MNHEY and CDR2 SMNVEV (reference sequence). This CDR3 is CASSWEGSKYEQYF. For the CDR3, the DNA is TGTGCCAGCAGTTGGGAGGGGAGCAAATACGAGCAGTACTTC.

The genes are TRBV3-1 (or the pseudogene TRBV3-2) and TRBJ1-6; perhaps TRBD1 as D (5 bases). In germline, CDR1 is LGHDT, CDR2 YNNKEL (reference sequence). The CDR3 extends over 14 amino acids. Trimming removed 0 bases from V and 10 bases from J, with 10 bases in between. CDR3 bases: TGTGCCAGCAGCCAAGATCTTAAGGGGTCACCCCTCCACTTT. This translates into CASSQDLKGSPLHF.

This clone was seen a single time. The rearrangement uses TRBV7-9 and TRBJ2-5; D is perhaps TRBD2 (6 bases). Germline values: CDR1 SEHNR, CDR2 FQNEAQ (reference sequence). The CDR3 is made up of 18 amino acids. Trimming stripped 5 bases from V and 5 bases from J, with 27 bases between. The CDR3 here is CASSPSSFSPGARETQYF. The CDR3 region has the DNA TGTGCCAGCAGCCCTTCCAGCTTCTCCCCGGGAGCCCGGGAGACCCAGTACTTC.

The chain joins TRBV5-1 to TRBJ1-4; tentatively, D is TRBD1 (6 bases). V was shortened by 0 bases and J by 2 bases, with 14 bases between the two germline ends. This CDR3 region has 17 residues. Germline CDR1 is SGHRS and CDR2 is YFSETQ. CDR3 bases: TGCGCCAGCAGCTTGGGACCCTACAGGGAGACTAATGAAAAACTGTTTTTT. Protein sequence: CASSLGPYRETNEKLFF.

The genes are TRBV9 and TRBJ2-3; the D call may be TRBD1 or TRBD2 (5 bases each). This CDR3 comprises 16 residues. V was pared by 0 bases and J by 3 bases, with 14 bases between. CDR1 and CDR2 from the germline V gene are SGDLS and YYNGEE. CDR3 nucleotides: TGTGCCAGCAGCGTAGGTGTCTCCGGGGCGACAGATACGCAGTATTTT. This codes for CASSVGVSGATDTQYF.

The chain recombines TRBV28 with TRBJ2-1; D could derive from TRBD1 or TRBD2 (6 bases each). Germline lookup yields CDR1 MDHEN and CDR2 SYDVKM. The CDR3 runs to 12 residues. The V and J ends lost 2 bases and 13 bases respectively, with 12 bases between them. Written as DNA, the CDR3 is TGTGCCAGCAGTTTACGGGGGCTCAGACAGTTCTTC. This encodes CASSLRGLRQFF.